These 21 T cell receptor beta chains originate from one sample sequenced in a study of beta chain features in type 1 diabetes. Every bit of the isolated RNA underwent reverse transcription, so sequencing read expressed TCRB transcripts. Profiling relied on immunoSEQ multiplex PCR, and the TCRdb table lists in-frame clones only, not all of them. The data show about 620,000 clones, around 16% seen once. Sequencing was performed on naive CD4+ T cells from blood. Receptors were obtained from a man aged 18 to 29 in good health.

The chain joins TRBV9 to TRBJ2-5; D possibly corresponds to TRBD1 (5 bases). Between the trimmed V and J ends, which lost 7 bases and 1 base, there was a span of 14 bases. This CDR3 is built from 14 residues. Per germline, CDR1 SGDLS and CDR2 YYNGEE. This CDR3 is CASQAGPVQETQYF. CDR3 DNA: TGTGCCAGCCAAGCAGGGCCGGTCCAAGAGACCCAGTACTTC.

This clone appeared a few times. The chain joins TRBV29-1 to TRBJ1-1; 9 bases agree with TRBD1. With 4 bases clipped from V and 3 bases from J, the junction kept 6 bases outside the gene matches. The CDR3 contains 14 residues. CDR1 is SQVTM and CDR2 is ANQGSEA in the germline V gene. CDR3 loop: CSVGQGVSHTEAFF. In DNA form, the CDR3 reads TGCAGCGTTGGACAGGGGGTTAGTCACACTGAAGCTTTCTTT.

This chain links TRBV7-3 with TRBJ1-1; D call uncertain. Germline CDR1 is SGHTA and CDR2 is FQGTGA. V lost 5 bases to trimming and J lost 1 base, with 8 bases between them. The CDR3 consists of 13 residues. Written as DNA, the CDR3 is TGTGCCAGCAGCAACCAGGAGAACACTGAAGCTTTCTTT. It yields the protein CASSNQENTEAFF.

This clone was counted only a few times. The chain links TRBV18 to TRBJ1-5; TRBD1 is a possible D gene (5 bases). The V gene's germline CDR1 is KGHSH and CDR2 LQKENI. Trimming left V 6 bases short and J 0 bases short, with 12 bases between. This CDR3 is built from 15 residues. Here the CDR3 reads CASSLGDDSNQPQHF. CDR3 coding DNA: TGTGCCAGCTCTTTGGGGGATGATAGCAATCAGCCCCAGCATTTT.

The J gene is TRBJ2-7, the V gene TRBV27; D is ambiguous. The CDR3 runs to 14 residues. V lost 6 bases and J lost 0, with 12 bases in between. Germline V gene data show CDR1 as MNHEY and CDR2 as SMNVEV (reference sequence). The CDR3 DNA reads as TGTGCCAGCAGACCTATTAGGAGCTCCTACGAGCAGTACTTC. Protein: CASRPIRSSYEQYF.

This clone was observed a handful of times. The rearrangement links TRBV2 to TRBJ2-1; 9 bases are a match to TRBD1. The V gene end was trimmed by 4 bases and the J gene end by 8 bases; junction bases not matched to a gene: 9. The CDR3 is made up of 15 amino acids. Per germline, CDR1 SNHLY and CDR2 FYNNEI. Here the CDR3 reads CASSARDREFDEQFF. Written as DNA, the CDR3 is TGTGCCAGCAGTGCCCGGGACAGGGAATTCGATGAGCAGTTCTTC. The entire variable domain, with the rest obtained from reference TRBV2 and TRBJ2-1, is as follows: EPEVTQTPSHQVTQMGQEVILRCVPISNHLYFYWYRQILGQKVEFLVSFYNNEISEKSEIFDDQFSVERPDGSNFTLKIRSTKLEDSAMYFCASSARDREFDEQFFGPGTRLTVL.

This CDR3 reads CASRLQGPGELFF. DNA of the CDR3: TGTGCCAGCAGACTACAGGGTCCCGGGGAGCTGTTTTTT. The chain has TRBV2 and TRBJ2-2, with D possibly matching TRBD1 (6 bases). Trimming removed 6 bases at V and 6 bases at J, with 11 bases between. The germline gives CDR1 SNHLY, CDR2 FYNNEI. CDR3 size: 13 residues. The variable domain in full, completed from reference TRBV2 and TRBJ2-2, reads EPEVTQTPSHQVTQMGQEVILRCVPISNHLYFYWYRQILGQKVEFLVSFYNNEISEKSEIFDDQFSVERPDGSNFTLKIRSTKLEDSAMYFCASRLQGPGELFFGEGSRLTVL.

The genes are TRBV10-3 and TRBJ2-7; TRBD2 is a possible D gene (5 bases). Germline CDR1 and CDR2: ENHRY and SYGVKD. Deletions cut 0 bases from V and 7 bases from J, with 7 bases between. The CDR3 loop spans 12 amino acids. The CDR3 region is CAISESREEQYF. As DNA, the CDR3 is TGTGCCATCAGTGAGTCGAGGGAGGAGCAGTACTTC.

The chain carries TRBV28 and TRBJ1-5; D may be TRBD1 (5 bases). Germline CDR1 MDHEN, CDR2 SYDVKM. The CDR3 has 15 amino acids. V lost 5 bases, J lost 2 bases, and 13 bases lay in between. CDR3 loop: CASSQSGNRNQPQHF. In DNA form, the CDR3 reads TGTGCCAGCAGTCAATCAGGGAACCGCAATCAGCCCCAGCATTTT.

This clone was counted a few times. CDR3 nucleotides: TGTGCCAGCAGTTTCAAGGGTAACACTGAAGCTTTCTTT. Translation gives CASSFKGNTEAFF. This chain connects TRBV27 to TRBJ1-1, with unresolved D. The CDR3 is 13 residues long. Looked up from germline, CDR1 is MNHEY and CDR2 is SMNVEV (reference sequence). Deletions cut 3 bases from V and 2 bases from J, with 7 bases between.

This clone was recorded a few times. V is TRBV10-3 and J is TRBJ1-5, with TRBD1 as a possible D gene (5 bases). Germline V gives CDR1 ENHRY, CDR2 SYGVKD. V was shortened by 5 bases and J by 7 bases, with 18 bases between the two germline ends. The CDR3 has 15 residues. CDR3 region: CAISPYRDQGQPQHF. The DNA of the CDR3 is TGTGCCATCAGTCCGTACCGGGACCAAGGGCAGCCCCAGCATTTT.

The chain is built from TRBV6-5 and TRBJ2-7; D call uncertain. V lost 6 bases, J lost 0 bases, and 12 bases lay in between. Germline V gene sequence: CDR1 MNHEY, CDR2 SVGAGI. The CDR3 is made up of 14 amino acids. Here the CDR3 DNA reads TGTGCCAGCAGGCCAAGGGCTCACTCCTACGAGCAGTACTTC. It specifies CASRPRAHSYEQYF.

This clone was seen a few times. The chain's CDR3 is CASSYRGQNTEAFF. Here the CDR3 DNA reads TGTGCCAGCAGTTACCGCGGTCAGAACACTGAAGCTTTCTTT. This chain links TRBV6-5 with TRBJ1-1, with no clear D. Germline CDR1 and CDR2: MNHEY and SVGAGI. Trimming stripped 2 bases from V and 1 base from J, with 8 bases between. There are 14 residues in the CDR3.

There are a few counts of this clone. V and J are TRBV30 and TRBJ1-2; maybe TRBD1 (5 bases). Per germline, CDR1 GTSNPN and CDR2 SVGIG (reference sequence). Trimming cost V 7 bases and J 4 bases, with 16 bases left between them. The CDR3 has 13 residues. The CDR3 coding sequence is TGTGCCTCCATTTCCCGAGGGGTCTATGGCTACACCTTC. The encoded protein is CASISRGVYGYTF.

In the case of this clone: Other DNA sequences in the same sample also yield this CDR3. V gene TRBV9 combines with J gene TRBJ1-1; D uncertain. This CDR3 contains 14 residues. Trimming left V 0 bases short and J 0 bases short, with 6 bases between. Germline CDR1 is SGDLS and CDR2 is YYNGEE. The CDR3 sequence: CASSVGSLNTEAFF. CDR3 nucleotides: TGTGCCAGCAGCGTAGGGTCCTTGAACACTGAAGCTTTCTTT.

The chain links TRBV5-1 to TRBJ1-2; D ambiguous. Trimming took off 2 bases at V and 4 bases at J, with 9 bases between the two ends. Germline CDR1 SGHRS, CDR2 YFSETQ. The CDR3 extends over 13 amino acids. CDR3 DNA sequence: TGCGCCAGCAGCTTTGAAGGGCCCTATGGCTACACCTTC. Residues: CASSFEGPYGYTF.

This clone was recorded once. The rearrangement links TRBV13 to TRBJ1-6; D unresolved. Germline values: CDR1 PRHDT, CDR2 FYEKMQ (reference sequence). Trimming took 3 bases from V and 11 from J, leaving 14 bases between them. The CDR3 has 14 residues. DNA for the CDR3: TGTGCCAGCAGCTTCTCGGGAGTTCGGGCACCCCTCCACTTT. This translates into CASSFSGVRAPLHF.

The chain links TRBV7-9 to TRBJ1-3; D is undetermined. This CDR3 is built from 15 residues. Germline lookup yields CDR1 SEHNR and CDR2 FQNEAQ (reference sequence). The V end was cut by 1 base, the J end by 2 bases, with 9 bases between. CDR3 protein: CASSLGREAGNTIYF. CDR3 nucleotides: TGTGCCAGCAGCTTAGGTAGGGAGGCTGGAAACACCATATATTTT.

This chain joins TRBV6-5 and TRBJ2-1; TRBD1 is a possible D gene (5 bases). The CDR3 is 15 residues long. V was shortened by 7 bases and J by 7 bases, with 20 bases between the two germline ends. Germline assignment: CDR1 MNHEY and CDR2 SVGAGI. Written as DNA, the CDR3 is TGTGCCAGCACCCCTTTAGGGTCAGGGCATAATGAGCAGTTCTTC. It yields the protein CASTPLGSGHNEQFF.

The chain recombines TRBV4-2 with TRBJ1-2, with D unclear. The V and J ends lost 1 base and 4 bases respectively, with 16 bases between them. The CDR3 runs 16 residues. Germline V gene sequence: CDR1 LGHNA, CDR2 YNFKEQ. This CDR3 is CASSQGPGPAPYGYTF. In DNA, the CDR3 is TGTGCCAGCAGCCAAGGACCAGGCCCTGCCCCCTATGGCTACACCTTC.

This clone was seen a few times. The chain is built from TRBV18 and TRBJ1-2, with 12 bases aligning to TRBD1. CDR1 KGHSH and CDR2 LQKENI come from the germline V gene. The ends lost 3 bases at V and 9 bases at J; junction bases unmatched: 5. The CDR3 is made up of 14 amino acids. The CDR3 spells CASSPGQGASRYTF. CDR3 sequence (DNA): TGTGCCAGCTCACCGGGACAGGGGGCGAGCCGCTACACCTTC.